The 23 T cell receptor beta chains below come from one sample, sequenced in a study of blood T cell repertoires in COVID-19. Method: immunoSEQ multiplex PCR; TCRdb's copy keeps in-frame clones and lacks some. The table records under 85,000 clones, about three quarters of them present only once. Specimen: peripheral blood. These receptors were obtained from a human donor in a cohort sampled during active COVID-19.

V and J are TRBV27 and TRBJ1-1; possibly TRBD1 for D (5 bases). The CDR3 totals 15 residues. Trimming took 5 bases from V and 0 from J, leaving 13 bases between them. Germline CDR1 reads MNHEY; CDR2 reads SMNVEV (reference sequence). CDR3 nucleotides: TGTGCCAGCAGTCGGGCAGGGTCATTGAACACTGAAGCTTTCTTT. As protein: CASSRAGSLNTEAFF.

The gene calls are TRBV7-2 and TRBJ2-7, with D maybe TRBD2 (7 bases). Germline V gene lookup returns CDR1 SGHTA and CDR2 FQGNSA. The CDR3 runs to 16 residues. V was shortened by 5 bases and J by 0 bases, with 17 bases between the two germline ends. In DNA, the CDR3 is TGTGCCAGCAGCCTCGGAAGGGGGGGGAGCTCCTACGAGCAGTACTTC. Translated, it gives CASSLGRGGSSYEQYF. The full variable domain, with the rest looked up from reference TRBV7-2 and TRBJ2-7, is GAGVSQSPSNKVTEKGKDVELRCDPISGHTALYWYRQSLGQGLEFLIYFQGNSAPDKSGLPSDRFSAERTGGSVSTLTIQRTQQEDSAVYLCASSLGRGGSSYEQYFGPGTRLTVT.

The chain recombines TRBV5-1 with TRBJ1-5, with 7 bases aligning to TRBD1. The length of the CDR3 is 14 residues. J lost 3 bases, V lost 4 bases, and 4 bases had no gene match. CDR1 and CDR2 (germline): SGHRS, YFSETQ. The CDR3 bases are TGCGCCAGCAGCCCTACAGGGGCCAATCAGCCCCAGCATTTT. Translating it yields CASSPTGANQPQHF.

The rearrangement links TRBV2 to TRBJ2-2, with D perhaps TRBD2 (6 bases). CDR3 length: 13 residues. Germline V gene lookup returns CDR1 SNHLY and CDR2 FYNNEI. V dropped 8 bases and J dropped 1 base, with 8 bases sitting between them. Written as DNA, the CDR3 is TGTGCCAGCGGGGGGTGGAACACCGGGGAGCTGTTTTTT. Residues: CASGGWNTGELFF. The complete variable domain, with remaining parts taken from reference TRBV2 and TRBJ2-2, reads EPEVTQTPSHQVTQMGQEVILRCVPISNHLYFYWYRQILGQKVEFLVSFYNNEISEKSEIFDDQFSVERPDGSNFTLKIRSTKLEDSAMYFCASGGWNTGELFFGEGSRLTVL.

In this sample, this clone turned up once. In DNA form, the CDR3 reads TGTGCCAGCAGCGTAGACAGAGCGGGGAACACCGGGGAGCTGTTTTTT. Translated, it gives CASSVDRAGNTGELFF. This chain joins TRBV9 and TRBJ2-2; perhaps TRBD2 as D (6 bases). The length of the CDR3 is 16 residues. Looked up from germline, CDR1 is SGDLS and CDR2 is YYNGEE. Between the trimmed V and J ends, which lost 0 bases and 1 base, there was a span of 10 bases.

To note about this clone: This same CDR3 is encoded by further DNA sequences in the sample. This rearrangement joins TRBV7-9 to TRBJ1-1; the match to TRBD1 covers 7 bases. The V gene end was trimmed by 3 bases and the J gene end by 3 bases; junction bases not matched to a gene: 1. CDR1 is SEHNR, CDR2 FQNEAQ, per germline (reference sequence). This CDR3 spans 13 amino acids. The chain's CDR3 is CASSFGQDTEAFF. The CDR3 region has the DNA TGTGCCAGCAGCTTTGGACAGGACACTGAAGCTTTCTTT.

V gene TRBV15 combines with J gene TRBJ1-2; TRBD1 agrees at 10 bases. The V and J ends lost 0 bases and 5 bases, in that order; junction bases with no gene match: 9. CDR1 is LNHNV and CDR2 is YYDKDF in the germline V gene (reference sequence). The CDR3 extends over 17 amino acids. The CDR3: CATSRDRGTGVLYGYTF. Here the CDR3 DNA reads TGTGCCACCAGCAGAGATAGGGGGACAGGGGTTTTATATGGCTACACCTTC.

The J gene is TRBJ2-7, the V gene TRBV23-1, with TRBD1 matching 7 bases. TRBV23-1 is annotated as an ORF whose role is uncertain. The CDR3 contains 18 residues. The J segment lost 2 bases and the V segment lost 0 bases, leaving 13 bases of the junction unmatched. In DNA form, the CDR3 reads TGCGCCAGCAGTCAATCGAACGGATTAGGGGGCGCAACCTACGAGCAGTACTTC. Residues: CASSQSNGLGGATYEQYF.

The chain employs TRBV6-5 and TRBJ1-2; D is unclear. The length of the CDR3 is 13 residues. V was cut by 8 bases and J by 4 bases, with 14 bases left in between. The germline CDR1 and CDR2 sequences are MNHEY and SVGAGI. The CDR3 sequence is CASESSDFYGYTF. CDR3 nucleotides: TGTGCCAGCGAGTCCAGCGATTTCTATGGCTACACCTTC.

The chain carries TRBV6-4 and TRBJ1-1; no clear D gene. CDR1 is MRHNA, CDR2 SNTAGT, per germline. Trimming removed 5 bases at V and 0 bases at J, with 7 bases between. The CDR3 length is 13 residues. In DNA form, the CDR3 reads TGTGCCAGCAGTTCACAGATGAACACTGAAGCTTTCTTT. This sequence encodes CASSSQMNTEAFF.

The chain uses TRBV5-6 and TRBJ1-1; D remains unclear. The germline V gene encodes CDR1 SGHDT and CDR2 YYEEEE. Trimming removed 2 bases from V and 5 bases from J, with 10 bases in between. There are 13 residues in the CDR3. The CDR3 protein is CASSFTGRTEAFF. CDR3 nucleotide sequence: TGTGCCAGCAGCTTCACGGGGAGAACTGAAGCTTTCTTT.

The CDR3 loop is CASTSDISSGNTIYF. The CDR3, as DNA: TGTGCCAGCACCTCGGACATTAGCTCTGGAAACACCATATATTTT. The rearrangement uses TRBV3-1 (or the pseudogene TRBV3-2) and TRBJ1-3; a possible D gene is TRBD1 (5 bases). V was clipped by 7 bases and J by 0 bases, with 13 bases between them. CDR1 and CDR2 from the germline V gene are LGHDT and YNNKEL (reference sequence). The CDR3 totals 15 residues.

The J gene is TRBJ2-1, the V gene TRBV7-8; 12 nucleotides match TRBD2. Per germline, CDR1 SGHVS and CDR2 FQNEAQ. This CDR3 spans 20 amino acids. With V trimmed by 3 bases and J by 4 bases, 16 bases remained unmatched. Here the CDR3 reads CASSLGRLAGVPLQYNEQFF. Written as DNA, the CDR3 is TGTGCCAGCAGCTTGGGCAGACTAGCGGGGGTCCCCCTACAATACAATGAGCAGTTCTTC.

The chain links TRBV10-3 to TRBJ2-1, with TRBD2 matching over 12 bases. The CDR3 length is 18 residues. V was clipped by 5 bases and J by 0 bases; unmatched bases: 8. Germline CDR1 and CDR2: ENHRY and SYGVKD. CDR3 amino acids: CAISWTSGATRSYNEQFF. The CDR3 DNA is TGTGCCATCAGTTGGACTAGCGGGGCTACCCGCTCCTACAATGAGCAGTTCTTC.

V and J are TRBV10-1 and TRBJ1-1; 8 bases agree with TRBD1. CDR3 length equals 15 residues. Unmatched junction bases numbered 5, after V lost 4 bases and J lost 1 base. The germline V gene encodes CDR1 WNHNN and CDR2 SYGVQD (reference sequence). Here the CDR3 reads CASSAGTGRNTEAFF. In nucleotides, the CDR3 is TGCGCCAGCAGTGCCGGGACAGGCCGGAACACTGAAGCTTTCTTT.

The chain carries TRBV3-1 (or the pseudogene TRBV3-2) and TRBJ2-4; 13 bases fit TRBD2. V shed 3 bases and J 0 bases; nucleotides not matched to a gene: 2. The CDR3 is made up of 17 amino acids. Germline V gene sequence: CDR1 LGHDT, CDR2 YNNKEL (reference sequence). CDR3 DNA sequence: TGTGCCAGCAGCCAGACTAGCGGGGGGCTAGCCAAAAACATTCAGTACTTC. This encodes CASSQTSGGLAKNIQYF.

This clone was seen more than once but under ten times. The CDR3 coding sequence is TGTGCCAGTAGTGGTAGCGGGGGGTGGGGCACAGATACGCAGTATTTT. Its protein product is CASSGSGGWGTDTQYF. The gene calls are TRBV19 and TRBJ2-3; 10 bases line up with TRBD2. This CDR3 spans 16 amino acids. The V and J ends lost 5 bases and 1 base, in that order; junction bases with no gene match: 6. The germline V gene encodes CDR1 LNHDA and CDR2 SQIVND (reference sequence).

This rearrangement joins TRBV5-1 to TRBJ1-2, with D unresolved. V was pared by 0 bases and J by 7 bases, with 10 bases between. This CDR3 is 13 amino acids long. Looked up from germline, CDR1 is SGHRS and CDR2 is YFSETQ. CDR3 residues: CASSLGGEGGYTF. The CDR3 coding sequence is TGCGCCAGCAGCTTGGGCGGGGAAGGTGGCTACACCTTC.

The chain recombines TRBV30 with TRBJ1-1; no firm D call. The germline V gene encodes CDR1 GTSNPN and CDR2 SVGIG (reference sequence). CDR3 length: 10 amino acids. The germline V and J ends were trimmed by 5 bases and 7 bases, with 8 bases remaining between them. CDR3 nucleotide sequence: TGTGCCTGGGGGCGTGATGAAGCTTTCTTT. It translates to CAWGRDEAFF.

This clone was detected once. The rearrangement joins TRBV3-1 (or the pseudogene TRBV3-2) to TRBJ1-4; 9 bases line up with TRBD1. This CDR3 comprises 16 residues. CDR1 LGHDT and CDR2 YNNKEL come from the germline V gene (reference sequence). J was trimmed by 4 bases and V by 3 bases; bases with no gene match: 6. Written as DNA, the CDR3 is TGTGCCAGCAGCCACGAAGGACAGGGGATTAATGAAAAACTGTTTTTT. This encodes CASSHEGQGINEKLFF.

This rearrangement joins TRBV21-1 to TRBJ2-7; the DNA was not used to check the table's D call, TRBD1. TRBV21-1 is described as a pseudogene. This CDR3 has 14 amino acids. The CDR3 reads CASSKWGTPREQYF. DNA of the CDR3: TGTGCCAGCAGCAAATGGGGCACTCCGAGGGAGCAGTACTTC.

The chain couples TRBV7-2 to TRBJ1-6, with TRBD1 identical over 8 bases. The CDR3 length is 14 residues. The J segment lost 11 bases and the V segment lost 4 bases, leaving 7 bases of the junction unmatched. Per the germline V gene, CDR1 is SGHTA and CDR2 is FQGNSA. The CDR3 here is CASSSGTGETPLHF. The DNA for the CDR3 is TGTGCCAGCAGCTCCGGGACAGGAGAAACACCCCTCCACTTT.

Here the CDR3 reads CASRTGLDYGYTF. CDR3 DNA: TGTGCCAGCAGGACAGGGCTAGACTATGGCTACACCTTC. The V and J genes are TRBV6-5 and TRBJ1-2; 7 nucleotides agree with TRBD1. J gave up 3 bases and V 6 bases, and 4 bases lay outside the gene matches. The germline gives CDR1 MNHEY, CDR2 SVGAGI. The CDR3 consists of 13 residues.